This TCR beta chain came from a study of post-analysis software for immune sequencing data. Across the whole study: In terms of disease course, relapsing-remitting, secondary progressive and progressive-relapsing multiple sclerosis were included.

This clonotype was seen more than once but under ten times. Its antigen is not known. V lost 1 base and J 0 bases, leaving 10 bases between the germline ends. CDR3 length equals 16 residues. Study-wide points: With F measure, samples from one preparation batch clustered together strongly. Among multiple sclerosis patients, normalized Chao1 diversity was significantly below that of controls. The five TRBV segments detected at higher frequency in patients than in controls included TRBV5-6, TRBV5-1 and TRBV20-1.

Each TCR beta cDNA library carried unique molecular identifiers. Hundreds of thousands of cDNA molecules came from around 0.96 to 9.9 million T cells. MiXCR, run by TCRdb on the PCR reads, gives a single entry per CDR3 protein. The top ten clones hold 4.6% of a sample with 740,000 or so distinct CDR3 sequences, about 53% of them seen once. The chain couples TRBV12-3 or TRBV12-4 to TRBJ1-5; possibly TRBD1 for D (5 bases). The clonotype comes from a girl between 10 and 17 years old with multiple sclerosis. The source material was blood. Written as DNA, the CDR3 is TGTGCCAGCAGTTTAGGGGGGGGGGATAGCAATCAGCCCCAGCATTTT. Translated: CASSLGGGDSNQPQHF.